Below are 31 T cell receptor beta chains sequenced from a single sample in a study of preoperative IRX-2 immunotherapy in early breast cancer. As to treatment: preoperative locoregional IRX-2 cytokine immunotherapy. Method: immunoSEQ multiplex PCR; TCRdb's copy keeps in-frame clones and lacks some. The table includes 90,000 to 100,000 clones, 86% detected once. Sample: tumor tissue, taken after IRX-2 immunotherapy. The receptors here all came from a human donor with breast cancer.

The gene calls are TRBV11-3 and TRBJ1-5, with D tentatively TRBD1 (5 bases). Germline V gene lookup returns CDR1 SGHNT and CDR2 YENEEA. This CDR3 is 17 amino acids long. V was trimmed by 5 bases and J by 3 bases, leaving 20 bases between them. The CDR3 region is CASSTDRGLRTNQPQHF. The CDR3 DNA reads TGTGCCAGCAGCACAGACCGGGGACTTCGGACCAATCAGCCCCAGCATTTT.

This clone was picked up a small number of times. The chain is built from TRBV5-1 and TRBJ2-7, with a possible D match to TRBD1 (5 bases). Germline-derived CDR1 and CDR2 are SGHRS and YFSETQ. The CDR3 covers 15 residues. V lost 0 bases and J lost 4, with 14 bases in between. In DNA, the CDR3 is TGCGCCAGCAGCTTGGAAGGGGATTGGGCGTACGAGCAGTACTTC. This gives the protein CASSLEGDWAYEQYF. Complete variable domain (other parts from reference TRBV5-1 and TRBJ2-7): KAGVTQTPRYLIKTRGQQVTLSCSPISGHRSVSWYQQTPGQGLQFLFEYFSETQRNKGNFPGRFSGRQFSNSRSEMNVSTLELGDSALYLCASSLEGDWAYEQYFGPGTRLTVT.

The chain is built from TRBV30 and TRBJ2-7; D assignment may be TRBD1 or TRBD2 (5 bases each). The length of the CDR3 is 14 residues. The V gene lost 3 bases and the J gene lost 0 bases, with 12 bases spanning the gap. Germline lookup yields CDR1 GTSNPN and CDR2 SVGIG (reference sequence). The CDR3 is CAWRRGPTSYEQYF. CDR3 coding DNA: TGTGCCTGGAGGAGGGGACCCACCTCCTACGAGCAGTACTTC. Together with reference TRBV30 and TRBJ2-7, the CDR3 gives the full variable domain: SQTIHQWPATLVQPVGSPLSLECTVEGTSNPNLYWYRQAAGRGLQLLFYSVGIGQISSEVPQNLSASRPQDRQFILSSKKLLLSDSGFYLCAWRRGPTSYEQYFGPGTRLTVT.

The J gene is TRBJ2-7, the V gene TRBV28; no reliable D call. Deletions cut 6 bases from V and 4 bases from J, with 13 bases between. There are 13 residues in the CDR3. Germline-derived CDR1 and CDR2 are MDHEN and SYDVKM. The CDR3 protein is CASSPPLMYEQYF. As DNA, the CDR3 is TGTGCCAGCAGCCCCCCCCTAATGTACGAGCAGTACTTC.

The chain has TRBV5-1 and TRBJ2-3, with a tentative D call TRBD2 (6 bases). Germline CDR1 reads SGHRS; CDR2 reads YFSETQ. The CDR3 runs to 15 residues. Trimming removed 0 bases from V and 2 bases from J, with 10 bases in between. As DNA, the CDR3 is TGCGCCAGCAGCTTGGGCGGGGCGAACACAGATACGCAGTATTTT. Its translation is CASSLGGANTDTQYF.

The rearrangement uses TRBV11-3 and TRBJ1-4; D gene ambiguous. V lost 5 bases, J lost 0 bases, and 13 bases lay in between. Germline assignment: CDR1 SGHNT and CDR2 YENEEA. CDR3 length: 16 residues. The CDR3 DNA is TGTGCCAGCAGCCGAGACGGGCATGCAACTAATGAAAAACTGTTTTTT. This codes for CASSRDGHATNEKLFF. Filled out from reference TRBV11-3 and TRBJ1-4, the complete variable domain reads EAGVVQSPRYKIIEKKQPVAFWCNPISGHNTLYWYLQNLGQGPELLIRYENEEAVDDSQLPKDRFSAERLKGVDSTLKIQPAELGDSAVYLCASSRDGHATNEKLFFGSGTQLSVL.

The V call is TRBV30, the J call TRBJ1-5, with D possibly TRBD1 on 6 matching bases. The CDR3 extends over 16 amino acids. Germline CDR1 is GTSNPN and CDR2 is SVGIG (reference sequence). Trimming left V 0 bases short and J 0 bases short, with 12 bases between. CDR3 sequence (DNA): TGTGCCTGGAGTGTATCGGACAGTTATAGCAATCAGCCCCAGCATTTT. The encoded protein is CAWSVSDSYSNQPQHF.

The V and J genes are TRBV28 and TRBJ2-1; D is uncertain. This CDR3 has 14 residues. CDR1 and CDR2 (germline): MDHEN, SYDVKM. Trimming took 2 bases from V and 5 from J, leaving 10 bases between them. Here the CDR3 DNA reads TGTGCCAGCAGTTTAGCCCAAGGGAACAATGAGCAGTTCTTC. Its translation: CASSLAQGNNEQFF.

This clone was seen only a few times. The CDR3 sequence: CASSEWASGSTDTQYF. The CDR3 DNA follows: TGCGCCAGCAGTGAGTGGGCTAGCGGTAGCACAGATACGCAGTATTTT. The rearrangement links TRBV10-1 to TRBJ2-3, with 7 bases that match TRBD2. Germline assignment: CDR1 WNHNN and CDR2 SYGVQD (reference sequence). This CDR3 spans 16 amino acids. Trimming cost V 1 base and J 0 bases; bases outside gene matches: 4.

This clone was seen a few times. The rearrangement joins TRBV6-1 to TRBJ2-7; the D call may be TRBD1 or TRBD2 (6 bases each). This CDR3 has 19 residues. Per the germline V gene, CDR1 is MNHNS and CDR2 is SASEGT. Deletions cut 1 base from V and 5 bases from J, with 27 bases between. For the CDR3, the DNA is TGTGCCAGCAGTGAAGTCAGGCAATGGGGGGACAAATACAGGAACGAGCAGTACTTC. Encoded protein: CASSEVRQWGDKYRNEQYF.

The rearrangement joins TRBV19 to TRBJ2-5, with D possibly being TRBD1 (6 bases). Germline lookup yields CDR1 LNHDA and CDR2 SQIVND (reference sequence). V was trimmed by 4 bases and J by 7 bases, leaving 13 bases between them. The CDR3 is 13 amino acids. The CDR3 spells CASSKTGQGTQYF. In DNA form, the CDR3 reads TGTGCCAGTAGTAAAACAGGGCAGGGGACCCAGTACTTC.

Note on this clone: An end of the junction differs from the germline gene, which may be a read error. CDR3 in amino acids: CASSLVLWREGPPSSNEQFF. For the CDR3, the DNA is TGTGCCAGCAGCTTAGTGTTATGGCGGGAGGGCCCCCCGTCCTCCAATGAGCAGTTCTTC. V is TRBV7-7 and J is TRBJ2-1; 9 bases match TRBD2. CDR1 and CDR2 from the germline V gene are SSHAT and FNYEAQ (reference sequence). The CDR3 has 20 residues.

CDR3 protein: CASSLAKGQTEPHFYGYTF. Written as DNA, the CDR3 is TGCGCCAGCAGCTTGGCGAAGGGACAGACGGAGCCTCACTTCTATGGCTACACCTTC. The chain is built from TRBV5-1 and TRBJ1-2; 7 bases align to TRBD1. The CDR3 has 19 residues. Unmatched junction bases numbered 18, after V lost 0 bases and J lost 4 bases. Germline lookup yields CDR1 SGHRS and CDR2 YFSETQ.

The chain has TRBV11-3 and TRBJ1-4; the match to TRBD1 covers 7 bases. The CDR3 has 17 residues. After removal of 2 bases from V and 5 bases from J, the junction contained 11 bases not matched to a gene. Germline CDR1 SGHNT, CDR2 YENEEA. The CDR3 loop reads CASSLIMAGQRNEKLFF. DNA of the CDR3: TGTGCCAGCAGCTTAATTATGGCGGGACAGAGAAATGAAAAACTGTTTTTT.

CDR3 bases: TGTGCCAGCAGCCCTCGGGGGACAGGCATCCGCGAGCAGTACTTC. This encodes CASSPRGTGIREQYF. The J gene is TRBJ2-7, the V gene TRBV11-3; 8 nucleotides align to TRBD1. The V gene's germline CDR1 is SGHNT and CDR2 YENEEA. The ends lost 5 bases at V and 6 bases at J; junction bases unmatched: 12. The CDR3 has 15 amino acids. Drawing the rest from reference TRBV11-3 and TRBJ2-7, the complete variable domain is EAGVVQSPRYKIIEKKQPVAFWCNPISGHNTLYWYLQNLGQGPELLIRYENEEAVDDSQLPKDRFSAERLKGVDSTLKIQPAELGDSAVYLCASSPRGTGIREQYFGPGTRLTVT.

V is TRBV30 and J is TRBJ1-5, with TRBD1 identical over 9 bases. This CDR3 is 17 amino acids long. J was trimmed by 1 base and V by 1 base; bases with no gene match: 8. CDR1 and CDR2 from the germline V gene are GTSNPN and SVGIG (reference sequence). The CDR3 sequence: CAWSAPQGARSNQPQHF. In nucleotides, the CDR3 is TGTGCCTGGAGTGCCCCACAGGGGGCGAGAAGCAATCAGCCCCAGCATTTT.

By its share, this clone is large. The CDR3 DNA sequence: TGTGCCAGCAGCCAACCAGCGGGACCAACTTTGAGCTCCTACAATGAGCAGTTCTTC. Protein: CASSQPAGPTLSSYNEQFF. The chain recombines TRBV11-3 with TRBJ2-1; TRBD2 matches 7 bases. The CDR3 is 19 amino acids. Looked up from germline, CDR1 is SGHNT and CDR2 is YENEEA. The V segment lost 5 bases and the J segment 0 bases; nucleotides outside the gene matches: 16.

DNA for the CDR3: TGTGCCAGCAGTTATGGTCTGACCCAGTACTTC. Protein: CASSYGLTQYF. V is TRBV6-7 and J is TRBJ2-5; D unresolved. TRBV6-7 is given ORF status, its function remaining uncertain. CDR3 length: 11 residues. Trimming removed 3 bases from V and 7 bases from J, with 6 bases in between.

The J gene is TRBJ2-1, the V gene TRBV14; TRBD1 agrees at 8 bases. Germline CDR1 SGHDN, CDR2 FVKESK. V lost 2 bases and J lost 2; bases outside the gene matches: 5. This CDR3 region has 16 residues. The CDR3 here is CASSQIGQGAYNEQFF. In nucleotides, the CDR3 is TGTGCCAGCAGCCAAATAGGACAGGGCGCCTACAATGAGCAGTTCTTC. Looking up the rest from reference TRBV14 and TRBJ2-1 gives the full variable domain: EAGVTQFPSHSVIEKGQTVTLRCDPISGHDNLYWYRRVMGKEIKFLLHFVKESKQDESGMPNNRFLAERTGGTYSTLKVQPAELEDSGVYFCASSQIGQGAYNEQFFGPGTRLTVL.

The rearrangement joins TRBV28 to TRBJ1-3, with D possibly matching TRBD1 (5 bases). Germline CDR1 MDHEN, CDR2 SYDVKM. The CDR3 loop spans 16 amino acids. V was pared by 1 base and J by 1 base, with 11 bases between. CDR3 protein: CASSLSNGGSGNTIYF. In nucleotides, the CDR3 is TGTGCCAGCAGTTTATCGAATGGGGGGTCTGGAAACACCATATATTTT. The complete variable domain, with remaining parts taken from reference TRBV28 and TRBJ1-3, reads DVKVTQSSRYLVKRTGEKVFLECVQDMDHENMFWYRQDPGLGLRLIYFSYDVKMKEKGDIPEGYSVSREKKERFSLILESASTNQTSMYLCASSLSNGGSGNTIYFGEGSWLTVV.

The chain's CDR3 is CATSSGRLAGVGTDTQYF. The CDR3 DNA follows: TGTGCCACCAGCAGTGGGCGACTAGCGGGAGTGGGCACAGATACGCAGTATTTT. This chain uses TRBV15 with TRBJ2-3; TRBD2 aligns across 12 bases. V shed 3 bases, J shed 1 base, and the junction held 8 bases outside the gene matches. Looked up from germline, CDR1 is LNHNV and CDR2 is YYDKDF (reference sequence). CDR3 length: 18 amino acids.

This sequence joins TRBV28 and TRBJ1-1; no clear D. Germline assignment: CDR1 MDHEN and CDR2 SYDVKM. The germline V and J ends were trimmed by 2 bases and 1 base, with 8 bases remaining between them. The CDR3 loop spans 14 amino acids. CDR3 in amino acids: CASSLSPKNTEAFF. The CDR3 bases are TGTGCCAGCAGTTTAAGTCCCAAGAACACTGAAGCTTTCTTT.

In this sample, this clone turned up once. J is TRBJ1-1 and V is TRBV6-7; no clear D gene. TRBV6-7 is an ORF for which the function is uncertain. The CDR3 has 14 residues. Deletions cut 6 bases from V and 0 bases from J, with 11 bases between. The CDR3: CASSPYTMNTEAFF. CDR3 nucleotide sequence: TGTGCCAGCAGCCCGTACACTATGAACACTGAAGCTTTCTTT.

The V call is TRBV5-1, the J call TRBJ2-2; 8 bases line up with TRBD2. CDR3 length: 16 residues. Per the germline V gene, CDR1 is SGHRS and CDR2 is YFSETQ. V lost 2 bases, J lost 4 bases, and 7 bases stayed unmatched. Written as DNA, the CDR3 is TGCGCCAGCAGCTTAGGGATAGCGGGGAGCACCGGGGAGCTGTTTTTT. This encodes CASSLGIAGSTGELFF.

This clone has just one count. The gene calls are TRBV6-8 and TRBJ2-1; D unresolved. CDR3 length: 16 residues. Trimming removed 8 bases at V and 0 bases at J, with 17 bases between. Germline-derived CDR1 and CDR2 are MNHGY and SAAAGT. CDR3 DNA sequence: TGTGCCAGCCCCTCCCGGAAGGGTAGCTCCTACAATGAGCAGTTCTTC. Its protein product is CASPSRKGSSYNEQFF.

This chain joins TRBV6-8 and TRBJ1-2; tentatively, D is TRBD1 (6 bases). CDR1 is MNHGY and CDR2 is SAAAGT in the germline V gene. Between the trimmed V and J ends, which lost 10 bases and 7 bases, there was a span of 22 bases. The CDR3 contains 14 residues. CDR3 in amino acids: CAISVTGKVLGYTF. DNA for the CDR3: TGTGCCATCAGCGTCACAGGGAAAGTTCTTGGCTACACCTTC.

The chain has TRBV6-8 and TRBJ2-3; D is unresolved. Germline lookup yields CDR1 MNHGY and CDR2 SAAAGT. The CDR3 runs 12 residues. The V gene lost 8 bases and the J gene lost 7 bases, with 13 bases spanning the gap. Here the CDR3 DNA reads TGTGCCAGCGGAACAACACTGTATACGCAGTATTTT. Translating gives CASGTTLYTQYF.

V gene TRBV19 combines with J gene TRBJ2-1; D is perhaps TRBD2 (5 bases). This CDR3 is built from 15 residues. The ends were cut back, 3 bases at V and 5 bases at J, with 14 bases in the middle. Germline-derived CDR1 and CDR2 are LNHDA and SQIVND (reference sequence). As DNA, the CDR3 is TGTGCCAGTAGTATTGTGGCTAGCCTTGACAATGAGCAGTTCTTC. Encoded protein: CASSIVASLDNEQFF.

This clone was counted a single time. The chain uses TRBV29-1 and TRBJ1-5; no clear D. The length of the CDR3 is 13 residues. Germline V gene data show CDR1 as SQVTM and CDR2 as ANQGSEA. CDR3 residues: CSAKEGSNQPQHF. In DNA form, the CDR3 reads TGCAGTGCAAAAGAGGGTAGCAATCAGCCCCAGCATTTT.

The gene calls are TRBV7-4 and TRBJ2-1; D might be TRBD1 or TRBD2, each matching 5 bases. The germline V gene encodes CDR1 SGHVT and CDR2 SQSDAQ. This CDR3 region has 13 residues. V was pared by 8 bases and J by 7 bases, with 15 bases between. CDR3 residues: CASGDELRNEQFF. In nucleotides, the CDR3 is TGTGCCAGCGGGGACGAACTAAGGAATGAGCAGTTCTTC.

CDR3 in DNA: TGTGCCAGTAGCTCACAGGCTACAACTAATGAAAAACTGTTTTTT. Translated: CASSSQATTNEKLFF. This rearrangement joins TRBV19 to TRBJ1-4; possibly TRBD1 for D (5 bases). Germline V gives CDR1 LNHDA, CDR2 SQIVND (reference sequence). The length of the CDR3 is 15 residues. Between the trimmed V and J ends, which lost 6 bases and 0 bases, there was a span of 11 bases. Full variable domain (rest looked up from reference TRBV19 and TRBJ1-4): DGGITQSPKYLFRKEGQNVTLSCEQNLNHDAMYWYRQDPGQGLRLIYYSQIVNDFQKGDIAEGYSVSREKKESFPLTVTSAQKNPTAFYLCASSSQATTNEKLFFGSGTQLSVL.